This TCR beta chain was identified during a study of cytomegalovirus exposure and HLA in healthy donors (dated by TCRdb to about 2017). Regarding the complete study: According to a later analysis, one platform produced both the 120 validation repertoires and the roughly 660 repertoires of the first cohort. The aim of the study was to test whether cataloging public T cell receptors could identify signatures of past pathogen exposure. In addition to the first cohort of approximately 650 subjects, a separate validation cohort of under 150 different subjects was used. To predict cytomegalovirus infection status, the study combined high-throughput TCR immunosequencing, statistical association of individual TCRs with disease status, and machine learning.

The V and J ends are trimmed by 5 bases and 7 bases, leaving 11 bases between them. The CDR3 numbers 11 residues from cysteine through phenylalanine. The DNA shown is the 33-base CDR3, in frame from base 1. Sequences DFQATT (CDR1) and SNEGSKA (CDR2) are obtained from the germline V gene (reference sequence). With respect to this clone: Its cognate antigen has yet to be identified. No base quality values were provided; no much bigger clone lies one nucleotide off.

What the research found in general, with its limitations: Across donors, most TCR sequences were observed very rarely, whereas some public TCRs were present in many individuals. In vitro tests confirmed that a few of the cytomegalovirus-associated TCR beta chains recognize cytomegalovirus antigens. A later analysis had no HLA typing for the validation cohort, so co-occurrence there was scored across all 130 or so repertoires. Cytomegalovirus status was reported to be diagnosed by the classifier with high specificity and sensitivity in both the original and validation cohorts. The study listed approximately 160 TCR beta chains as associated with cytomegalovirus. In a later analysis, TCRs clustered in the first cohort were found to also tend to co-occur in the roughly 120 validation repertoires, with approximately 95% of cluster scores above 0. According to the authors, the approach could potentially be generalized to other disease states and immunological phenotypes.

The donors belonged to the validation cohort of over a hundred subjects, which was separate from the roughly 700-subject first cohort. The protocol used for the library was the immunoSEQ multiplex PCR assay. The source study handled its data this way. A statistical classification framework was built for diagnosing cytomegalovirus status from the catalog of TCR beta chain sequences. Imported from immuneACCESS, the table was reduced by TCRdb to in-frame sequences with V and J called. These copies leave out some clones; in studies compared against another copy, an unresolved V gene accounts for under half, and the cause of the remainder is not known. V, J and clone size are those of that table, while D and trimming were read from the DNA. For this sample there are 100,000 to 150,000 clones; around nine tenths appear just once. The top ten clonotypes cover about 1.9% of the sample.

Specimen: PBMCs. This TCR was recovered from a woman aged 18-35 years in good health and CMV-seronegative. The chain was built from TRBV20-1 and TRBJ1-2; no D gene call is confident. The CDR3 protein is CSADGEAGYTF. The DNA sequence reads TGCAGTGCTGACGGAGAGGCTGGCTACACCTTC.